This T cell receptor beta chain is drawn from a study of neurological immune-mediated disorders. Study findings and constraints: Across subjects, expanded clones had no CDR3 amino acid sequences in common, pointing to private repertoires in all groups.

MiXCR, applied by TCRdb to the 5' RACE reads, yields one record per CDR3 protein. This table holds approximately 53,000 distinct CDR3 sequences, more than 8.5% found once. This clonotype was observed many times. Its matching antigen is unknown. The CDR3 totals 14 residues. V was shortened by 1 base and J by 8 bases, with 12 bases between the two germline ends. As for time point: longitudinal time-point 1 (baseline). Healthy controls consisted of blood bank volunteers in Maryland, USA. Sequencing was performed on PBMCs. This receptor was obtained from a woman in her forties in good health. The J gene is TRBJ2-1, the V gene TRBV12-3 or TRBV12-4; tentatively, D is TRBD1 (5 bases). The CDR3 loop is CASSLVSGWDEQFF. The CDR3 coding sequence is TGTGCCAGCAGTTTAGTTTCAGGGTGGGATGAGCAGTTCTTC.